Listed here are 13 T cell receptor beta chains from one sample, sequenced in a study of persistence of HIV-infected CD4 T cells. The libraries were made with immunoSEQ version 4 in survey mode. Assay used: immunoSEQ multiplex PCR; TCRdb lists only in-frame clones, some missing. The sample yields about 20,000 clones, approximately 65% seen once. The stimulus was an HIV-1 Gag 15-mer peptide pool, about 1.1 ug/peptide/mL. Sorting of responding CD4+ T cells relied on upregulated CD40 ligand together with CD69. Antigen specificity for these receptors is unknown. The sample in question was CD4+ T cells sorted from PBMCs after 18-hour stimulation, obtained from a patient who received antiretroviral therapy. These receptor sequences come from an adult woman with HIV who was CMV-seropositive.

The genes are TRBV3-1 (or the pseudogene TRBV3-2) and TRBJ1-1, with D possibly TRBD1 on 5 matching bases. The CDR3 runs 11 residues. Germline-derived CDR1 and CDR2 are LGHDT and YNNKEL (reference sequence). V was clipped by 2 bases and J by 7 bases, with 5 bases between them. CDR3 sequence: CASSQRGEAFF. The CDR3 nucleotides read TGTGCCAGCAGCCAAAGGGGTGAAGCTTTCTTT.

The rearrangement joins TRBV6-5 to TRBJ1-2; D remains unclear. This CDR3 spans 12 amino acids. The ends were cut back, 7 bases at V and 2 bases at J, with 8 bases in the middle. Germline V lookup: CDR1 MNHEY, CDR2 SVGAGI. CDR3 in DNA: TGTGCCAGCATGGGCTACAACTATGGCTACACCTTC. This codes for CASMGYNYGYTF.

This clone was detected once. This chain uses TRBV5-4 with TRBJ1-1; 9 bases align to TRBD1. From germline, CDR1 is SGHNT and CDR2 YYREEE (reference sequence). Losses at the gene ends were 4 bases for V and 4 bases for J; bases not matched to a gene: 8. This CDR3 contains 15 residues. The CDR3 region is CASSPGQGLGTEAFF. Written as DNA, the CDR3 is TGTGCCAGCAGCCCGGGACAGGGCCTGGGCACTGAAGCTTTCTTT.

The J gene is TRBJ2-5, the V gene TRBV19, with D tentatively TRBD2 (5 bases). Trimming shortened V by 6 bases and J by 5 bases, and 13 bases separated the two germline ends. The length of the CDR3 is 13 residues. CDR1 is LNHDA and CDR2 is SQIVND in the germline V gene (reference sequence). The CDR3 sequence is CASRLGTGETQYF. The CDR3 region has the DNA TGTGCCAGTAGACTGGGAACGGGGGAGACCCAGTACTTC.

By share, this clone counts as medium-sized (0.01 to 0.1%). CDR3 protein: CASSMTGRSSYEQYF. CDR3 nucleotides: TGTGCCAGCAGCATGACAGGCCGGAGCTCCTACGAGCAGTACTTC. The V gene is TRBV5-4, the J gene TRBJ2-7; weak D call: TRBD1 (6 bases). The CDR3 covers 15 residues. The V gene lost 4 bases and the J gene lost 0 bases, with 14 bases spanning the gap. In germline, CDR1 is SGHNT, CDR2 YYREEE (reference sequence). The full variable domain, completed using reference TRBV5-4 and TRBJ2-7, is ETGVTQSPTHLIKTRGQQVTLRCSSQSGHNTVSWYQQALGQGPQFIFQYYREEENGRGNFPPRFSGLQFPNYSSELNVNALELDDSALYLCASSMTGRSSYEQYFGPGTRLTVT.

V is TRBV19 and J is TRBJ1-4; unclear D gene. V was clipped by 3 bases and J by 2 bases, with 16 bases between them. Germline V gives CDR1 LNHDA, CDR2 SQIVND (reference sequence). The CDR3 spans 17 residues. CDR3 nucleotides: TGTGCCAGTAGTATCCGGGCACAGCAGCTCACTAATGAAAAACTGTTTTTT. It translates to CASSIRAQQLTNEKLFF.

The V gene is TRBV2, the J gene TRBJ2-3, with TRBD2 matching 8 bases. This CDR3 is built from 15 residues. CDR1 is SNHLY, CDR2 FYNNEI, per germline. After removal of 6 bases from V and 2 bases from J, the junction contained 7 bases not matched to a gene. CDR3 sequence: CASSWAGGTTDTQYF. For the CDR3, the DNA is TGTGCCAGCAGCTGGGCGGGGGGAACCACAGATACGCAGTATTTT.

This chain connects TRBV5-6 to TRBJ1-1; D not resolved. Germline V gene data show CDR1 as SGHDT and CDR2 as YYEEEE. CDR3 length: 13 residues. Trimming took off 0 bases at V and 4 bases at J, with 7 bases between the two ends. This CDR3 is CASSLAGITEAFF. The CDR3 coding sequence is TGTGCCAGCAGCTTGGCGGGGATCACTGAAGCTTTCTTT.

The CDR3 region is CASSFGHGSSGNTIYF. CDR3 DNA sequence: TGTGCCAGCAGCTTCGGGCACGGATCCTCTGGAAACACCATATATTTT. The chain uses TRBV7-9 and TRBJ1-3; D ambiguous. The germline gives CDR1 SEHNR, CDR2 FQNEAQ (reference sequence). The CDR3 consists of 16 residues. The V gene lost 3 bases and the J gene lost 0 bases, with 12 bases spanning the gap.

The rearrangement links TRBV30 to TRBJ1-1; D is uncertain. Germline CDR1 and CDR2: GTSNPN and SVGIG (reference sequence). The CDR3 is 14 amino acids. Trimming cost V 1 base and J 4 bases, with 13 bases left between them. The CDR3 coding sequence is TGTGCCTGGAGTGAAGGACTTGTTGCCACTGAAGCTTTCTTT. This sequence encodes CAWSEGLVATEAFF.

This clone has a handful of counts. CDR3 bases: TGTGCCTGGGTAAATCCGGGACAGTTTTTCTCACCCCTCCACTTT. Encoded protein: CAWVNPGQFFSPLHF. The genes are TRBV30 and TRBJ1-6, with 7 bases matching TRBD1. J gave up 10 bases and V 5 bases, and 14 bases lay outside the gene matches. In germline, CDR1 is GTSNPN, CDR2 SVGIG (reference sequence). CDR3 length: 15 amino acids.

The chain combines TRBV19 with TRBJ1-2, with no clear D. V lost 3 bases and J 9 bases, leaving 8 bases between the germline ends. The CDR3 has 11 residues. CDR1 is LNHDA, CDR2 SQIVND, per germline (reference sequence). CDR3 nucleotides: TGTGCCAGTAGTATGGGCGTGAGCTACACCTTC. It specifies CASSMGVSYTF.

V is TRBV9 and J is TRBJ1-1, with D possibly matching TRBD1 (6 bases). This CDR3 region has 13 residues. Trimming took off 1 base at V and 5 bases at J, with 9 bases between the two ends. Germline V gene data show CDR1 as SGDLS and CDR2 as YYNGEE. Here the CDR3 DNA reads TGTGCCAGCAGCGTAAAGGGGGGGACTGAAGCTTTCTTT. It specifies CASSVKGGTEAFF.